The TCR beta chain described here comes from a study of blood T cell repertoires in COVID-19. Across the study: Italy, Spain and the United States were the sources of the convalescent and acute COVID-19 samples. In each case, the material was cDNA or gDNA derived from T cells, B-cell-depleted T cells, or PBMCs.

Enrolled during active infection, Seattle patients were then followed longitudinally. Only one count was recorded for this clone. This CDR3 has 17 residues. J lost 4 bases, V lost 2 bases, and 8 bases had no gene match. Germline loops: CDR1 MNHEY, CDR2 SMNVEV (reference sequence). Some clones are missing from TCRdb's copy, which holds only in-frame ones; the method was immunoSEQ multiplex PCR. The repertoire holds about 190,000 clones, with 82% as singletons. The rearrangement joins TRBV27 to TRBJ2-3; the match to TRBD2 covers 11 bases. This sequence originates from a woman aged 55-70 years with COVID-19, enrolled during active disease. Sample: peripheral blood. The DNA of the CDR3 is TGTGCCAGCAGTTTAGGGTCTAGCGGGAGGAAAGCAGATACGCAGTATTTT. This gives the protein CASSLGSSGRKADTQYF.